These T cell receptor beta chains were read from a single sample in a study of CD8 T cells in Susac syndrome. Using its own MiXCR run on the immunoSEQ multiplex PCR reads, TCRdb lists one record per CDR3 protein. The sample shows 190,000 or so distinct CDR3 sequences, roughly 94% of them seen only once. The specimen was CD4+ T cells from PBMCs. Source of these receptors: a human donor with multiple sclerosis. Both conserved end residues are part of each CDR3. The order of the fields is V gene, D gene, J gene, clone size, CDR3 protein, CDR3 DNA. D genes are given only for firm matches. Size values are once, few and many counts, or a class for expanded clones, and some rows have none.

TRBV9	-	TRBJ1-2	-	CASSVAAGASNGYTF	TGTGCCAGCAGCGTAGCTGCGGGGGCTTCAAATGGCTACACCTTC
TRBV20-1	TRBD2	TRBJ2-5	-	CSARVGTSGETQYF	TGCAGTGCTAGAGTCGGGACTAGCGGAGAGACCCAGTACTTC
TRBV30	-	TRBJ1-2	few	CAWSVLGSGGYTF	TGTGCCTGGAGTGTACTGGGTTCGGGTGGCTACACCTTC
TRBV14	-	TRBJ2-5	-	CASSQAFQETQYF	TGTGCCAGCAGCCAAGCATTTCAAGAGACCCAGTACTTC
TRBV20-1	-	TRBJ2-5	-	CSARDFQETQYF	TGCAGTGCGCGGGACTTCCAAGAGACCCAGTACTTC
TRBV3-1	-	TRBJ2-5	once	CASSPLQASQGETQYF	TGTGCCAGCAGCCCGTTACAGGCTTCCCAGGGGGAGACCCAGTACTTC
TRBV3-1	-	TRBJ1-4	-	CASSQEYLNEKLFF	TGTGCCAGCAGCCAAGAATACCTTAATGAAAAACTGTTTTTT
TRBV2	TRBD2	TRBJ2-5	-	CASSEGGPGGGTQYF	TGTGCCAGCAGTGAAGGTGGCCCTGGCGGGGGGACCCAGTACTTC
TRBV30	-	TRBJ2-6	-	CAWSVAGANVLTF	TGTGCCTGGAGTGTAGCTGGGGCCAACGTCCTGACTTTC
TRBV28	TRBD1	TRBJ2-6	-	CASSFQGAPGANVLTF	TGTGCCAGCAGTTTTCAGGGGGCGCCTGGGGCCAACGTCCTGACTTTC
TRBV7-9	TRBD1	TRBJ2-1	-	CASSNNRGDEQFF	TGTGCCAGCAGTAACAACAGGGGCGACGAGCAGTTCTTC
TRBV7-2	TRBD2	TRBJ2-1	-	CASSLVGGGNEQFF	TGTGCCAGCAGCCTAGTTGGGGGGGGAAATGAGCAGTTCTTC
TRBV10-3	TRBD1	TRBJ2-2	once	CAISGKSTGPSNTGELFF	TGTGCCATCAGTGGTAAATCGACAGGGCCCTCGAACACCGGGGAGCTGTTTTTT
TRBV7-2	TRBD1	TRBJ1-2	-	CASSWGQGDYGYTF	TGTGCCAGCAGCTGGGGACAGGGTGACTATGGCTACACCTTC
TRBV2	TRBD1	TRBJ2-5	-	CASRRTTGYETQYF	TGTGCCAGCAGACGGACGACAGGGTACGAGACCCAGTACTTC
TRBV5-4	-	TRBJ2-3	-	CASSLVSDTQYF	TGTGCCAGCAGCTTGGTATCAGATACGCAGTATTTT
TRBV29-1	TRBD1	TRBJ2-3	-	CSVSEPGQGDYF	TGCAGCGTTTCAGAGCCGGGACAGGGGGATTATTTT